The clone carrying this T cell receptor beta chain appeared many times. The target antigen is unknown. TCRdb used MiXCR to reprocess the RT-PCR reads, holding one entry per CDR3 protein. The table has more than 200,000 distinct CDR3 sequences, 10% to 15% seen once. The data originate from a study of response to subunit inactivated influenza vaccine. Study results and caveats: Authors suggested few new T cells are recruited by each seasonal influenza vaccination.

The CDR3 runs to 15 residues. Germline assignment: CDR1 KGHSY and CDR2 FQNENV. J gave up 11 bases and V 1 base, and 9 bases lay outside the gene matches. The chain recombines TRBV16 with TRBJ1-5; 9 bases agree with TRBD1. This specimen consisted of non-naive T cells sorted from PBMCs, obtained approximately 15 days before vaccination. The TCR sequence derives from a man aged 45-65 years who received an inactivated influenza vaccine. CDR3 DNA sequence: TGTGCCAGCAGCCAATTTAGGACAGGGGTGAGGGCCCAGCATTTT. It encodes CASSQFRTGVRAQHF.